The rows below give T cell receptor beta chains drawn from one sample of a study of regulatory T cells in long-lasting Graves disease. TCRdb independently ran MiXCR on the multiplex PCR reads; one entry per CDR3 protein. The data contain roughly 560,000 distinct CDR3 sequences, approximately 16% of them singletons. The sample was also reused in another study, on T cells in Graves' hyperthyroidism and ophthalmopathy.

Sequencing was performed on peripheral blood mononuclear cells (PBMCs), taken at new diagnosis, from a patient treated with antithyroid drugs. These receptors all come from a woman in her forties or fifties with Graves disease. The CDR3 runs from the conserved cysteine through the conserved F or W. D genes are given only for firm matches. Clone size is not always given. Where it is, it says once, few, many or a class for expanded clones.

D gene	J gene	clone size	V gene	CDR3 DNA	CDR3 protein
NA	TRBJ2-1	many	TRBV7-2	TGTGCCAGCAGCCCTATTCAACAACCCCGCTCCTACAATGAGCAGTTCTTC	CASSPIQQPRSYNEQFF
TRBD2	TRBJ2-3	many	TRBV11-2	TGTGCCAGCAGCCTCCGACTAGCGGGGGGTAGCACAGATACGCAGTATTTT	CASSLRLAGGSTDTQYF
NA	TRBJ2-3	many	TRBV7-9	TGTGCCAGCAGCCTTATGGGGAGCACAGATACGCAGTATTTT	CASSLMGSTDTQYF
TRBD1	TRBJ2-3	NA	TRBV7-2	TGTGCCAGCAGCTGGGGATTCCCGGGACAGGGAACAGATACGCAGTATTTT	CASSWGFPGQGTDTQYF
NA	TRBJ1-3	few	TRBV4-1	TGCGCCAGCAGCCAGCCTCAGGGGAGTTACTCTGGAAACACCATATATTTT	CASSQPQGSYSGNTIYF
TRBD1	TRBJ1-5	NA	TRBV3-1	TGTGCCAGCAGCCTACAGGGGTTGCAGCCCCAGCATTTT	CASSLQGLQPQHF
NA	TRBJ1-1	many	TRBV29-1	TGCAGCGTTGTTGAGGGAAACACTGAAGCTTTCTTT	CSVVEGNTEAFF
NA	TRBJ1-6	NA	TRBV12-3/TRBV12-4	TGTGCCAGCAGTCAGGCGTCTGCGGATTCACCCCTCCACTTT	CASSQASADSPLHF
NA	TRBJ1-6	NA	TRBV6-2/TRBV6-3	TGTGCCAGCTGTAGGGTGAGCTCCTATAATTCACCCCTCCACTTT	CASCRVSSYNSPLHF
NA	TRBJ1-6	many	TRBV12-3/TRBV12-4	TGTGCCAGCAGTCGTACCGGGACGGAAAGCTCCTATAATTCACCCCTCCACTTT	CASSRTGTESSYNSPLHF
TRBD1	TRBJ2-7	many	TRBV11-2	TGTGCCAGCAGCTTAGGGCGCGGGACAGGGTCCTACGAGCAGTACTTC	CASSLGRGTGSYEQYF
NA	TRBJ2-2	many	TRBV28	TGTGCCAGCAGTTTACGCTTTATTAGTCCCGGGGAGCTGTTTTTT	CASSLRFISPGELFF
NA	TRBJ2-6	NA	TRBV5-1	TGCGCCAGCAGCGAAACGACCTATTCTGGGGCCAACGTCCTGACTTTC	CASSETTYSGANVLTF
NA	TRBJ2-1	NA	TRBV7-6	TGTGCCAGCAGCCGGGGGACGGTGGCCATGAAATACAATGAGCAGTTCTTC	CASSRGTVAMKYNEQFF
NA	TRBJ1-4	few	TRBV3-1	TGTGCCAGCAGCCAATCGACAGGAAGCGGGTGGAATGAAAAACTGTTTTTT	CASSQSTGSGWNEKLFF
TRBD1	TRBJ2-1	many	TRBV28	TGTGCCAGCACCCGGACAGGGCGAAATGAGCAGTTCTTC	CASTRTGRNEQFF
TRBD2	TRBJ2-7	once	TRBV6-5	TGTGCCAGCAGTTGGACTAGCGGGACTCCCTACGAGCAGTACTTC	CASSWTSGTPYEQYF
TRBD1	TRBJ1-5	many	TRBV12-3/TRBV12-4	TGTGCCAGCAGTTTCCGCGGGACAGGGGGTTGGGATCAGCCCCAGCATTTT	CASSFRGTGGWDQPQHF
NA	TRBJ1-2	few	TRBV13	TGTGCCAGCAGGGAAGGACCTAACTATGGCTACACCTTC	CASREGPNYGYTF
NA	TRBJ2-7	many	TRBV6-1	TGTGCCAGCAGCTTAGACGGGGAGCAGTACTTC	CASSLDGEQYF
TRBD1	TRBJ2-1	many	TRBV3-1	TGTGCCAGCGGGGGACAGGTATCCTACAATGAGCAGTTCTTC	CASGGQVSYNEQFF
TRBD2	TRBJ2-2	few	TRBV2	TGTGCCAGCAGTGAAGCGGGGGGGACCACCGGGGAGCTGTTTTTT	CASSEAGGTTGELFF
NA	TRBJ2-7	few	TRBV3-1	TGTGCCAGCAGCCAAGATTGTCAGGGCTGCGAGCAGTACTTC	CASSQDCQGCEQYF
NA	TRBJ2-1	NA	TRBV3-1	TGTGCCAGCAGCCGACTTGACTCCTACAATGAGCAGTTCTTC	CASSRLDSYNEQFF